This T cell receptor beta chain is from a study of blood T cell repertoires in COVID-19. Study in general: The study drew acute and convalescent COVID-19 samples from the United States, Italy and Spain. T cells, B-cell-depleted T cells, or PBMCs supplied cDNA or gDNA.

This CDR3 has 15 amino acids. Trimming cost V 3 bases and J 0 bases, with 12 bases left between them. Germline CDR1 reads LGHDT; CDR2 reads YNNKEL (reference sequence). In the original processing: Reference gene primer amplification gave estimated nucleated cell counts. Repertoires were generated with immunoSEQ multiplex PCR, while TCRdb's copy carries only in-frame clones and drops some. The DNA gave D and trimming, while V, J and clone size come from that table. The table shows roughly 290,000 clones, with approximately 86% occurring only once. The gene calls are TRBV3-1 (or the pseudogene TRBV3-2) and TRBJ2-7; a possible D gene is TRBD2 (6 bases). This TCR derives from a woman younger than 45 who had recovered from COVID-19. Sequenced material: peripheral blood. The CDR3 sequence is CASSQGPGSSYEQYF. Here the CDR3 DNA reads TGTGCCAGCAGCCAGGGGCCCGGGAGCTCCTACGAGCAGTACTTC.